One and the same sample provided the 8 T cell receptor beta chains below, sequenced in a study of T cell changes during pregnancy in multiple sclerosis. Profiled with immunoSEQ multiplex PCR; TCRdb holds only in-frame clones, not every one. The sample has tens of thousands of clones; over 75% are singletons. Source: CD8+ T cells from peripheral blood mononuclear cells, taken in the second trimester of pregnancy. The receptors derive from a female donor with multiple sclerosis, enrolled in a pregnancy study.

This clone was recorded a few times. J is TRBJ2-1 and V is TRBV27; 7 bases fit TRBD2. The CDR3 runs to 14 residues. Per the germline V gene, CDR1 is MNHEY and CDR2 is SMNVEV (reference sequence). J was trimmed by 10 bases and V by 3 bases; bases with no gene match: 9. The CDR3 sequence is CASSLTAGAREQFF. In DNA form, the CDR3 reads TGTGCCAGCAGTTTGACCGCGGGAGCGAGGGAGCAGTTCTTC.

CDR3 sequence (DNA): TGTGCCAGCAGCCGAGGTGGGGGCTACACTGAAGCTTTCTTT. Amino acid sequence: CASSRGGGYTEAFF. The rearrangement joins TRBV14 to TRBJ1-1; TRBD1 might be the D (6 bases). The CDR3 has 14 amino acids. Trimming took 4 bases from V and 3 from J, leaving 12 bases between them. Germline CDR1 is SGHDN and CDR2 is FVKESK.

Only one count was recorded for this clone. The chain combines TRBV25-1 with TRBJ2-1; 10 bases map to TRBD1. Looked up from germline, CDR1 is MGHDK and CDR2 is SYGVNS. After removal of 6 bases from V and 7 bases from J, the junction contained 9 bases not matched to a gene. This CDR3 spans 15 amino acids. CDR3 DNA: TGTGCCAGCAGCTCCGACAGGGGGCTAAGGAATGAGCAGTTCTTC. As protein: CASSSDRGLRNEQFF.

Only a few counts were recorded for this clone. The chain couples TRBV19 to TRBJ2-6; D unclear. The CDR3 has 16 amino acids. CDR1 is LNHDA and CDR2 is SQIVND in the germline V gene (reference sequence). V was trimmed by 0 bases and J by 0 bases, leaving 6 bases between them. CDR3 in DNA: TGTGCCAGTAGTATAGATGTCGGCTCTGGGGCCAACGTCCTGACTTTC. It encodes CASSIDVGSGANVLTF.

The chain couples TRBV28 to TRBJ2-2; TRBD2 matches at 7 bases. Looked up from germline, CDR1 is MDHEN and CDR2 is SYDVKM. CDR3 length: 14 residues. The junction had 8 bases not matched to a gene; V was cut back by 5 bases and J by 8 bases. The CDR3 DNA is TGTGCCAGCAGTCCGGGACTAAGTTGGGGGGAGCTGTTTTTT. This sequence encodes CASSPGLSWGELFF.

This chain links TRBV25-1 with TRBJ2-5, with a tentative D call TRBD1 (5 bases). The CDR3 is made up of 13 amino acids. V was trimmed by 6 bases and J by 0 bases, leaving 8 bases between them. CDR1 MGHDK and CDR2 SYGVNS come from the germline V gene. CDR3 amino acids: CASSEDNQETQYF. CDR3 sequence (DNA): TGTGCCAGCAGCGAGGACAACCAAGAGACCCAGTACTTC.

The J gene is TRBJ1-1, the V gene TRBV5-1; no reliable D call. The V end lost 2 bases, the J end lost 1 base, and 15 bases lay between the germline ends. The germline V gene encodes CDR1 SGHRS and CDR2 YFSETQ. The CDR3 extends over 16 amino acids. The CDR3 region has the DNA TGCGCCAGCAGCTTATGGCACAATTATGAGAACACTGAAGCTTTCTTT. It is translated as CASSLWHNYENTEAFF.

This chain uses TRBV27 with TRBJ2-7; 8 positions agree with TRBD1. CDR1 and CDR2 from the germline V gene are MNHEY and SMNVEV (reference sequence). Trimming removed 5 bases from V and 3 bases from J; junction bases left unmatched: 9. The CDR3 has 15 amino acids. The CDR3 DNA follows: TGTGCCAGCAGTCCAGACCGGGACAGGTACTACGAGCAGTACTTC. Its translation: CASSPDRDRYYEQYF.